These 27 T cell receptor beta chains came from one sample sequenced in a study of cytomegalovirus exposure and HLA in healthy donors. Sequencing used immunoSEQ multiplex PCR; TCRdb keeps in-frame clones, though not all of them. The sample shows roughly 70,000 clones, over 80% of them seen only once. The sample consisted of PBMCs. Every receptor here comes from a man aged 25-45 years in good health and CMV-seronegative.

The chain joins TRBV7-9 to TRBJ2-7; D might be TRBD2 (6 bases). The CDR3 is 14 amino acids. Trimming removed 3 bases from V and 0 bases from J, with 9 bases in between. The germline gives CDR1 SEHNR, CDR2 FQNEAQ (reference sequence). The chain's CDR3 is CASSFGGGSYEQYF. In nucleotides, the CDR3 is TGTGCCAGCAGCTTTGGGGGAGGCTCCTACGAGCAGTACTTC.

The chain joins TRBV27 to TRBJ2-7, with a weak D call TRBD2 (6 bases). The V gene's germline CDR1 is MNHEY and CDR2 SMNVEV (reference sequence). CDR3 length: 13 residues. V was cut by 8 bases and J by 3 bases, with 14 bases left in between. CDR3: CASHRSGVYEQYV. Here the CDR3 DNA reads TGTGCCAGCCATCGGTCGGGGGTCTACGAGCAGTACGTC.

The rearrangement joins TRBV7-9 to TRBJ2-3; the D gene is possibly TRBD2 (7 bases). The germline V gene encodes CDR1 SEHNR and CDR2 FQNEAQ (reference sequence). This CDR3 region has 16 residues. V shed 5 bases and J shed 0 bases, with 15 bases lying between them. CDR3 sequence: CASSQDRGGSTDTQYF. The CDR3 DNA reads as TGTGCCAGCAGCCAAGATAGGGGGGGAAGCACAGATACGCAGTATTTT.

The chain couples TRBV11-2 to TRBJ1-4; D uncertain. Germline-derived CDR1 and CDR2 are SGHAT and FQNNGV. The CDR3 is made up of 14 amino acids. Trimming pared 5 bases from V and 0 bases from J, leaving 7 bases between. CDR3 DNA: TGTGCCAGCAGCAGCGCCGCAACTAATGAAAAACTGTTTTTT. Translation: CASSSAATNEKLFF.

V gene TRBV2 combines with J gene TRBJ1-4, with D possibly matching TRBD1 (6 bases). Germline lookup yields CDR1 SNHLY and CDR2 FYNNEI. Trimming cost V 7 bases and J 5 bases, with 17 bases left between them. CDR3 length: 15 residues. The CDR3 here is CASKNRGTGNEKLFF. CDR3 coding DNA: TGTGCCAGCAAAAATAGGGGGACGGGGAATGAAAAACTGTTTTTT.

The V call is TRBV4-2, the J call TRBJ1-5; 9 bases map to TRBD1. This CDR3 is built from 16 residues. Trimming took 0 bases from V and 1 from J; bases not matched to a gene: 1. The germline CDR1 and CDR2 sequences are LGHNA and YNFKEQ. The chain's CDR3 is CASSQEGQGSNQPQHF. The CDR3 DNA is TGTGCCAGCAGCCAAGAAGGACAGGGGAGCAATCAGCCCCAGCATTTT.

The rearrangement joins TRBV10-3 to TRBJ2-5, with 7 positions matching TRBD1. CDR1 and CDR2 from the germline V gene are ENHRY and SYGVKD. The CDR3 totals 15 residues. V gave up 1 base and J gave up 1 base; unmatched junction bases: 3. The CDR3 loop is CAISELGQSQETQYF. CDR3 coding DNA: TGTGCCATCAGTGAGTTGGGACAGAGCCAAGAGACCCAGTACTTC.

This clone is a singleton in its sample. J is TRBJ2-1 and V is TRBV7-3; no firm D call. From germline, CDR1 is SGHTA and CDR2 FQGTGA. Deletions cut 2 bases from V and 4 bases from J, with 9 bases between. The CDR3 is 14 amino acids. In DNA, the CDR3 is TGTGCCAGCAGCTTATCAGGAACTTACAATGAGCAGTTCTTC. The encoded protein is CASSLSGTYNEQFF.

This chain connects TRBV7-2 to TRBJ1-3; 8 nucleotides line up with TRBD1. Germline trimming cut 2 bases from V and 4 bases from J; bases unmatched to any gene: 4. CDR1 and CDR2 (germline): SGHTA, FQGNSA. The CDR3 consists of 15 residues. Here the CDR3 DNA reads TGTGCCAGCAGCTTACAGGGGGCAGTGGGAAACACCATATATTTT. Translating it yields CASSLQGAVGNTIYF.

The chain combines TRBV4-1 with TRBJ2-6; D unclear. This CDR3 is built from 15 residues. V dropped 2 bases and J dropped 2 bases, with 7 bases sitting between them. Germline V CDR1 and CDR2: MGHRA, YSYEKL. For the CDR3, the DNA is TGCGCCAGCAGCCAATCCCAGGCTGGGGCCAACGTCCTGACTTTC. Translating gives CASSQSQAGANVLTF.

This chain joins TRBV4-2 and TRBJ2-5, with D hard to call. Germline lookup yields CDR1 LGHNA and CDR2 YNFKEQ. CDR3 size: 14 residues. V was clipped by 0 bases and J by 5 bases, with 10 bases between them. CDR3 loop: CASSQEGLTETQYF. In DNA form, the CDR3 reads TGTGCCAGCAGCCAAGAGGGCCTTACGGAGACCCAGTACTTC.

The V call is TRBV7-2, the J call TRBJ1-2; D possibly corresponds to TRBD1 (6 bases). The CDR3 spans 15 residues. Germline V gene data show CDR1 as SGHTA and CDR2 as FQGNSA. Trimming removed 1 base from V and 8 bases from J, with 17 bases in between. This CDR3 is CASSLGNRVFYGYTF. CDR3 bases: TGTGCCAGCAGCTTAGGAAACAGGGTATTCTACGGCTACACCTTC.

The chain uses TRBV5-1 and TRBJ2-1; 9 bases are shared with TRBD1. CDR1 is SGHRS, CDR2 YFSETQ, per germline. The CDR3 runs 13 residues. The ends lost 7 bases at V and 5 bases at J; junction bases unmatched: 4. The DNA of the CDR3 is TGCGCCAGCTCGGACAGGGGAGACAATGAGCAGTTCTTC. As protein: CASSDRGDNEQFF.

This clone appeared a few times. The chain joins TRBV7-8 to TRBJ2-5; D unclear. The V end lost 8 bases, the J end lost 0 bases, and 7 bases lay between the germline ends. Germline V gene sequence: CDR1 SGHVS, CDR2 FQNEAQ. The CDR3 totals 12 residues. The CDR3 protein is CASSLYQETQYF. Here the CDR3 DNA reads TGTGCCAGCTCTCTGTACCAAGAGACCCAGTACTTC.

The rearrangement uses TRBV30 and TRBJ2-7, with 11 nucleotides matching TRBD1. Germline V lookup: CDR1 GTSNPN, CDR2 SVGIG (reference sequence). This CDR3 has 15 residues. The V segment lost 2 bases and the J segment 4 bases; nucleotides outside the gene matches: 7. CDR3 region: CAWSRGQGASYEQYF. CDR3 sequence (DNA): TGTGCCTGGAGTCGTGGACAGGGGGCTTCGTACGAGCAGTACTTC.

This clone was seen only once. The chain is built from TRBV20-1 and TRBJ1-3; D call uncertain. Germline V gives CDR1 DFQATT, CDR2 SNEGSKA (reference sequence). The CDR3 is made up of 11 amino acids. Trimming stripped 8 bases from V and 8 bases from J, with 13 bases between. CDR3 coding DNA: TGCAGTTTGGCCCAGTTCGACACCATATATTTT. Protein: CSLAQFDTIYF.

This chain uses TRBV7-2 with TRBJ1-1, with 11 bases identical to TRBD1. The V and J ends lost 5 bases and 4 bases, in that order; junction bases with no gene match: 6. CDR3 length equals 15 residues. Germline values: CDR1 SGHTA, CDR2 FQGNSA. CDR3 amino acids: CASSPRTGGVTEAFF. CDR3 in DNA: TGTGCCAGCAGCCCCCGGACAGGGGGCGTCACTGAAGCTTTCTTT.

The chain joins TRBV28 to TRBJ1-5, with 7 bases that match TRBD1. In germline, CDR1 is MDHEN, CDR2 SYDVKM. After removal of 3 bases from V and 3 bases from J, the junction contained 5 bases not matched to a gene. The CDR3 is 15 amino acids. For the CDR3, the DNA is TGTGCCAGCAGTTTCTATGACAGGGACAATCAGCCCCAGCATTTT. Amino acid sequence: CASSFYDRDNQPQHF.

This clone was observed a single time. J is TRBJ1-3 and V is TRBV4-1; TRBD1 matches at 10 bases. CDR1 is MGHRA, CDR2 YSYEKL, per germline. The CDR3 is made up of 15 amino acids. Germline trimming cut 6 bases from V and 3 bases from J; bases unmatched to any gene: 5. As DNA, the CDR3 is TGCGCCAGCAGGACAGGGGGCGCGTATGGAAACACCATATATTTT. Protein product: CASRTGGAYGNTIYF.

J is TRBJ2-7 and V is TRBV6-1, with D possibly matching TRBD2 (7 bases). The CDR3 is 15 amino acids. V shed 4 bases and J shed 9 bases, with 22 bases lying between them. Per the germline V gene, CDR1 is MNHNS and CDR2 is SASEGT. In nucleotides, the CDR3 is TGTGCCAGCAGTGGACAGGCGTTGGCGGGGGTCGGGCAGTACGTC. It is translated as CASSGQALAGVGQYV.

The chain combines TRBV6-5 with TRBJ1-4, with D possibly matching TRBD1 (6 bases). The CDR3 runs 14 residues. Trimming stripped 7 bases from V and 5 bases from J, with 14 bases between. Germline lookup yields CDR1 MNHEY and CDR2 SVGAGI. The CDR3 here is CASKKRGINEKLFF. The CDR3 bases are TGTGCCAGCAAGAAGAGGGGGATAAATGAAAAACTGTTTTTT.

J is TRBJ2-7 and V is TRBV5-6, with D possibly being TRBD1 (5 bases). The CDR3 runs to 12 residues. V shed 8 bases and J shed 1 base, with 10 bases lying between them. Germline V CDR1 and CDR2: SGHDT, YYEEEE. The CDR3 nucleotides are TGTGCCAGTAAGACAGCTTCCTACGAGCAGTACTTC. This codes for CASKTASYEQYF.

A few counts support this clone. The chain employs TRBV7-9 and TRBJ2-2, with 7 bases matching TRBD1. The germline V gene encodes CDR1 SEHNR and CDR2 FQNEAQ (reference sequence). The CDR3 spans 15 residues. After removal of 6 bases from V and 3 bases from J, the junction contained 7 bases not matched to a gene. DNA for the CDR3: TGTGCCAGCAGGAGTCAACAGGGGTACACCGGGGAGCTGTTTTTT. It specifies CASRSQQGYTGELFF. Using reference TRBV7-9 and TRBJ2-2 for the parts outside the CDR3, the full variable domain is DTGVSQNPRHKITKRGQNVTFRCDPISEHNRLYWYRQTLGQGPEFLTYFQNEAQLEKSRLLSDRFSAERPKGSFSTLEIQRTEQGDSAMYLCASRSQQGYTGELFFGEGSRLTVL.

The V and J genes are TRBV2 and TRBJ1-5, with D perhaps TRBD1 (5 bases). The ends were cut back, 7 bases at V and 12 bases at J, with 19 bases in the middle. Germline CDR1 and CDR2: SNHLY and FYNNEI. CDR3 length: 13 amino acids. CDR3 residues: CASIGWDQGLQHF. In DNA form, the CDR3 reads TGTGCCAGCATTGGGTGGGACCAGGGACTCCAGCATTTT.

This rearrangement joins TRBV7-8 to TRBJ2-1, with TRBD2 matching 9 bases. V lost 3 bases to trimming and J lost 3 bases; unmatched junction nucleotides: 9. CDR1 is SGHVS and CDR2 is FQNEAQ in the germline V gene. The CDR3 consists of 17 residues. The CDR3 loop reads CASSFGSGSRRYNEQFF. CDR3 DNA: TGTGCCAGCAGCTTCGGTAGCGGGAGCAGACGCTACAATGAGCAGTTCTTC.

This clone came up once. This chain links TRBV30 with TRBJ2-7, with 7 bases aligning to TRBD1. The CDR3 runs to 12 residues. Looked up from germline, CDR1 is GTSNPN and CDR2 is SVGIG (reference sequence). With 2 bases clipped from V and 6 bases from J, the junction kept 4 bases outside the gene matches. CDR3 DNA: TGTGCCTGGAGTTCACAGGGGATCGAGCAGTACGTC. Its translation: CAWSSQGIEQYV.

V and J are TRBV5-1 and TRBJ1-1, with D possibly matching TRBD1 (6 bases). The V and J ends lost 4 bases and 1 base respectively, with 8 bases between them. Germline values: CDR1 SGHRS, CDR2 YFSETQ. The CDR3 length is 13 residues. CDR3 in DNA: TGCGCCAGCAGCATGACAGGGAACACTGAAGCTTTCTTT. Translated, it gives CASSMTGNTEAFF. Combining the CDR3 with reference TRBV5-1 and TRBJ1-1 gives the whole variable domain KAGVTQTPRYLIKTRGQQVTLSCSPISGHRSVSWYQQTPGQGLQFLFEYFSETQRNKGNFPGRFSGRQFSNSRSEMNVSTLELGDSALYLCASSMTGNTEAFFGQGTRLTVV.